Listed here are 9 T cell receptor beta chains from one sample, sequenced in a study of shared clonotypes between healthy human individuals. CD8 cells regarded as naive lacked CD45RO, were positively chosen for CCR7, and omitted terminally differentiated effector memory CD45RA+ cells. Sequencing used immunoSEQ multiplex PCR; TCRdb keeps in-frame clones, though not all of them. The sample has about 2.1 million clones, roughly 95% seen once. Sequences were obtained from naive CD8+ T cells from PBMCs. The origin of the receptors is a man between 18 and 29 years old in good health. Some clones in this sample may be carry-over from other donors' samples.

V is TRBV7-2 and J is TRBJ2-1, with D maybe TRBD2 (5 bases). Germline values: CDR1 SGHTA, CDR2 FQGNSA. This CDR3 contains 13 residues. Trimming removed 1 base at V and 8 bases at J, with 9 bases between. The CDR3 DNA reads as TGTGCCAGCAGCTTAGGAGGGTTGGATGAGCAGTTCTTC. The encoded protein is CASSLGGLDEQFF.

The V gene is TRBV10-2, the J gene TRBJ2-7; D possibly corresponds to TRBD1 (6 bases). Germline assignment: CDR1 WSHSY and CDR2 SAAADI. V dropped 6 bases and J dropped 6 bases, with 15 bases sitting between them. The CDR3 is 13 residues long. The CDR3 DNA is TGCGCCAGCAGAGAAACAGGGTCGAGCGAGCAGTACTTC. Protein sequence: CASRETGSSEQYF.

The V gene is TRBV28, the J gene TRBJ2-7, with a tentative D call TRBD2 (5 bases). This CDR3 is 15 amino acids long. The V gene's germline CDR1 is MDHEN and CDR2 SYDVKM. V dropped 3 bases and J dropped 0 bases, with 12 bases sitting between them. The CDR3 spells CASSFSGVISYEQYF. The CDR3, as DNA: TGTGCCAGCAGTTTCTCCGGGGTTATCTCCTACGAGCAGTACTTC. The full variable domain, with the rest looked up from reference TRBV28 and TRBJ2-7, is DVKVTQSSRYLVKRTGEKVFLECVQDMDHENMFWYRQDPGLGLRLIYFSYDVKMKEKGDIPEGYSVSREKKERFSLILESASTNQTSMYLCASSFSGVISYEQYFGPGTRLTVT.

V gene TRBV27 combines with J gene TRBJ2-1; 10 bases line up with TRBD1. Trimming took 6 bases from V and 5 from J; bases not matched to a gene: 7. CDR1 is MNHEY, CDR2 SMNVEV, per germline (reference sequence). This CDR3 contains 15 residues. The DNA of the CDR3 is TGTGCCAGCAGCCCTGCGGGACAGGGGAACAATGAGCAGTTCTTC. The encoded protein is CASSPAGQGNNEQFF.

The chain uses TRBV28 and TRBJ2-7; the match to TRBD1 covers 11 bases. The CDR3 covers 14 residues. V lost 6 bases and J lost 4; bases outside the gene matches: 5. CDR1 and CDR2 from the germline V gene are MDHEN and SYDVKM. The CDR3 reads CASSRDRGVYEQYF. For the CDR3, the DNA is TGTGCCAGCAGCCGGGACAGGGGGGTGTACGAGCAGTACTTC.

V gene TRBV27 combines with J gene TRBJ1-5; D is unresolved. Germline lookup yields CDR1 MNHEY and CDR2 SMNVEV (reference sequence). V lost 4 bases and J lost 2, with 9 bases in between. The CDR3 runs 14 residues. CDR3 region: CASSSPGRNQPQHF. In nucleotides, the CDR3 is TGTGCCAGCAGTTCCCCCGGCCGCAATCAGCCCCAGCATTTT.

Worth noting for this clone: The sample holds other DNA sequences that translate to the same CDR3. This rearrangement joins TRBV30 to TRBJ2-3; no definite D call. V was pared by 1 base and J by 0 bases, with 8 bases between. Germline CDR1 GTSNPN, CDR2 SVGIG (reference sequence). This CDR3 is built from 14 residues. Here the CDR3 DNA reads TGTGCCTGGAGTGCTAGTAGTAGCACAGATACGCAGTATTTT. Translating it yields CAWSASSSTDTQYF.

The chain has TRBV7-7 and TRBJ2-5; no reliable D call. CDR1 is SSHAT, CDR2 FNYEAQ, per germline (reference sequence). Deletions cut 4 bases from V and 6 bases from J, with 12 bases between. This CDR3 comprises 13 residues. CDR3 nucleotides: TGTGCCAGCAGCTCCGCCTTGTCGAAGACCCAGTACTTC. Residues: CASSSALSKTQYF.

The chain's CDR3 is CASSMRLAGVEQFF. The CDR3 DNA follows: TGTGCCAGTAGTATGAGACTAGCGGGAGTTGAGCAGTTCTTC. This chain joins TRBV19 and TRBJ2-1; TRBD2 agrees at 12 bases. CDR3 size: 14 residues. The V gene end was trimmed by 3 bases and the J gene end by 9 bases; junction bases not matched to a gene: 3. Germline CDR1 is LNHDA and CDR2 is SQIVND (reference sequence).